The clone carrying this T cell receptor (beta chain) was counted a single time. As yet, its antigen is unknown. The data were taken from a study of OX40 agonist ivuxolimab in advanced cancers. On the study more broadly: Under the entry rules, prior anti-PD-1, anti-PD-L1 or anti-CTLA-4 therapy was allowed, and more than 35% had some.

Study-wide points: Some nonresponders also had low normalized T-cell clonal expansion.

Profiled with immunoSEQ multiplex PCR; TCRdb holds only in-frame clones, not every one. This table has 82,000 or so clones, about 85% appearing once. The sample in question was CD4+ or CD8+ T cells sorted from blood, obtained in a trial of the OX40 agonist ivuxolimab. The sequence was obtained from an adult with an advanced solid tumor such as melanoma, head and neck, liver or kidney cancer.

The CDR3 coding sequence is TGCGCCAGCAGCTTGGATCCGGGTTCCTCTGGAAACACCATATATTTT. This encodes CASSLDPGSSGNTIYF. The genes are TRBV5-1 and TRBJ1-3, with unresolved D. The ends were cut back, 0 bases at V and 0 bases at J, with 10 bases in the middle. The CDR3 is 16 residues long. Germline values: CDR1 SGHRS, CDR2 YFSETQ.